The 31 T cell receptor beta chains reported below all come from one sample, sequenced in a study of T cells expressing NK-cell markers. After re-calling the 5' RACE reads, TCRdb lists one entry per CDR3 protein, DNA absent. The sample has fewer than 300,000 distinct CDR3 sequences. The sequenced material came from blood T cells: a sorted CD56 or NKG2C T cell subset, CD4+ or CD8+ T cells, or bulk PBMC T cells (not recorded which). All receptors derive from a woman between 18 and 70 years old in good health.

This chain links TRBV7-9 with TRBJ2-1. The CDR3 length is 14 residues. CDR1 is SEHNR and CDR2 is FQNEAQ in the germline V gene (reference sequence). CDR3 sequence: CASSLGVSSNEQFF.

The chain uses TRBV5-1 and TRBJ1-5; TCRdb picks TRBD1, but there is no DNA to check that call. Germline V gene data show CDR1 as SGHRS and CDR2 as YFSETQ. The CDR3 has 13 amino acids. The CDR3: CASSSQGDQPQHF.

V and J are TRBV5-5 and TRBJ2-1; TCRdb outputs TRBD2, but without DNA this stays unchecked. This CDR3 contains 14 residues. Germline CDR1 is SGHKS and CDR2 is YYEKEE (reference sequence). The CDR3 loop is CASGPGLLRNEQFF.

The gene calls are TRBV20-1 and TRBJ2-1; lacking DNA, the TRBD2 call made by TCRdb goes unchecked. The CDR3 totals 15 residues. The germline gives CDR1 DFQATT, CDR2 SNEGSKA (reference sequence). This CDR3 is CRSSGGAGQRAEQFF.

CDR3 region: CASSRREETQYF. The chain links TRBV12-3 or TRBV12-4 to TRBJ2-5; absent DNA, TCRdb's TRBD1 call cannot be checked. The CDR3 spans 12 residues.

V is TRBV12-3 or TRBV12-4 and J is TRBJ1-5; TCRdb's D gene call, TRBD1, goes unchecked for lack of DNA. This CDR3 is 14 amino acids long. This CDR3 is CASSLAQGNQPQHF.

The genes are TRBV2 and TRBJ2-1; the TRBD2 assignment by TCRdb is unverifiable without DNA. Per the germline V gene, CDR1 is SNHLY and CDR2 is FYNNEI. The CDR3 consists of 13 residues. The CDR3 sequence is CASSGTSGSPGFF.

The chain recombines TRBV5-1 with TRBJ2-7; the TCRdb D gene call, TRBD1, has no DNA to confirm it. The CDR3 is 15 amino acids. CDR1 is SGHRS and CDR2 is YFSETQ in the germline V gene. CDR3 loop: CASSLDSGQVYEQYF.

The rearrangement joins TRBV20-1 to TRBJ2-2; with no DNA, the TCRdb D assignment of TRBD1 cannot be verified. The CDR3 runs to 16 residues. Germline V gene lookup returns CDR1 DFQATT and CDR2 SNEGSKA (reference sequence). CDR3 loop: CSARPGGAGWTGELFF.

The genes are TRBV7-9 and TRBJ2-5; TCRdb's D call of TRBD2 is untestable without DNA. This CDR3 is built from 16 residues. CDR1 SEHNR and CDR2 FQNEAQ come from the germline V gene (reference sequence). The CDR3 is CASSLAPGGVKETQYF.

The chain employs TRBV7-3 and TRBJ2-1. CDR1 and CDR2 from the germline V gene are SGHTA and FQGTGA. The CDR3 is made up of 15 amino acids. CDR3: CASSFGQGPYNEQFF.

J is TRBJ2-1 and V is TRBV6-2 or TRBV6-3; absent DNA, TCRdb's TRBD1 call cannot be checked. The germline gives CDR1 MNHEY, CDR2 SVGEGT. The CDR3 covers 15 residues. The CDR3: CASSQGDRGGDEQFF.

The chain recombines TRBV5-1 with TRBJ2-7; TCRdb gives TRBD2 as the D gene, but with no DNA this cannot be confirmed. In germline, CDR1 is SGHRS, CDR2 YFSETQ. The CDR3 consists of 16 residues. CDR3: CASRAESGLEGKEQYF.

The gene calls are TRBV20-1 and TRBJ2-5. CDR3 size: 13 residues. Germline V CDR1 and CDR2: DFQATT, SNEGSKA (reference sequence). CDR3 loop: CSAVSGIEKTQYF.

This chain joins TRBV29-1 and TRBJ1-2; TCRdb calls TRBD1, which cannot be checked without DNA. The CDR3 covers 14 residues. Germline V gene lookup returns CDR1 SQVTM and CDR2 ANQGSEA. CDR3 protein: CSVGLGTGSRGYTF.

The J gene is TRBJ1-6, the V gene TRBV12-3 or TRBV12-4; TCRdb picks TRBD1, but there is no DNA to check that call. The CDR3 contains 13 residues. The CDR3 spells CASSWQGSSPLHF.

This chain links TRBV4-3 with TRBJ1-3; TCRdb's D gene call, TRBD1, goes unchecked for lack of DNA. This CDR3 region has 16 residues. Germline CDR1 LGHNA, CDR2 YSLEER. CDR3: CASSNIGSGAGNTIYF.

The rearrangement uses TRBV12-3 or TRBV12-4 and TRBJ2-1; TCRdb designates TRBD1, a call that cannot be tested without DNA. The CDR3 spans 15 residues. CDR3 region: CASTPGGQARNEQFF.

The gene calls are TRBV12-3 or TRBV12-4 and TRBJ2-2; TCRdb returns TRBD1, unconfirmable since there is no DNA. The CDR3 contains 15 residues. The CDR3: CASSFQGPNTGELFF.

Here the CDR3 reads CASSQGIHNEQFF. The chain uses TRBV4-1 and TRBJ2-1. CDR3 length equals 13 residues. Germline CDR1 is MGHRA and CDR2 is YSYEKL.

The chain has TRBV5-1 and TRBJ2-7; lacking DNA, the TRBD1 call made by TCRdb goes unchecked. CDR3 length: 14 residues. The germline V gene has CDR1 SGHRS and CDR2 YFSETQ. CDR3 loop: CASSLGDVLYEQYF.

The J gene is TRBJ2-7, the V gene TRBV20-1. The CDR3 is 15 residues long. Germline V lookup: CDR1 DFQATT, CDR2 SNEGSKA (reference sequence). CDR3 loop: CSAIPGFGKTYEQYF.

The chain couples TRBV28 to TRBJ1-1. Germline V gives CDR1 MDHEN, CDR2 SYDVKM. The CDR3 is 14 amino acids. CDR3 residues: CASTLDGVNTEAFF. Filled out from reference TRBV28 and TRBJ1-1, the complete variable domain reads DVKVTQSSRYLVKRTGEKVFLECVQDMDHENMFWYRQDPGLGLRLIYFSYDVKMKEKGDIPEGYSVSREKKERFSLILESASTNQTSMYLCASTLDGVNTEAFFGQGTRLTVV.

The chain uses TRBV5-6 and TRBJ2-7; TCRdb outputs TRBD2, but without DNA this stays unchecked. The CDR3 consists of 14 residues. Per germline, CDR1 SGHDT and CDR2 YYEEEE. CDR3 amino acids: CASSLRAGLYEQYF.

The chain combines TRBV28 with TRBJ2-7; TCRdb selects TRBD1, and the lack of DNA leaves this call unchecked. The CDR3 loop spans 14 amino acids. The germline CDR1 and CDR2 sequences are MDHEN and SYDVKM. The CDR3 is CASSQATGLYEQYF.

This chain uses TRBV6-1 with TRBJ2-3; TCRdb designates TRBD2, a call that cannot be tested without DNA. The CDR3 covers 15 residues. Per germline, CDR1 MNHNS and CDR2 SASEGT. The CDR3 is CASSPLAGGRDTQYF.

The J gene is TRBJ2-3, the V gene TRBV6-1; TCRdb designates TRBD1, a call that cannot be tested without DNA. This CDR3 has 16 residues. In germline, CDR1 is MNHNS, CDR2 SASEGT. The CDR3: CASRHRGSGGRDTQYF.

The chain combines TRBV29-1 with TRBJ2-7; TCRdb proposes TRBD2, but this gene call is untestable without DNA. Germline-derived CDR1 and CDR2 are SQVTM and ANQGSEA. The CDR3 loop spans 11 amino acids. The CDR3 region is CSGGTDYEQYF.

The chain has TRBV29-1 and TRBJ1-1; TCRdb gives TRBD1 as the D gene, but with no DNA this cannot be confirmed. Germline lookup yields CDR1 SQVTM and CDR2 ANQGSEA. This CDR3 has 13 amino acids. CDR3 sequence reads: CSVGRDRNTEAFF. Looking up the rest from reference TRBV29-1 and TRBJ1-1 gives the full variable domain: SAVISQKPSRDICQRGTSLTIQCQVDSQVTMMFWYRQQPGQSLTLIATANQGSEATYESGFVIDKFPISRPNLTFSTLTVSNMSPEDSSIYLCSVGRDRNTEAFFGQGTRLTVV.

The rearrangement links TRBV7-2 to TRBJ1-2; TCRdb's D call of TRBD1 is untestable without DNA. This CDR3 is 14 amino acids long. CDR1 is SGHTA and CDR2 is FQGNSA in the germline V gene. This CDR3 reads CASSLAIGGRGYTF.

V is TRBV19 and J is TRBJ2-5; lacking DNA, the TRBD2 call made by TCRdb goes unchecked. The length of the CDR3 is 15 residues. Germline CDR1 is LNHDA and CDR2 is SQIVND (reference sequence). The CDR3 loop is CASSRGTSGKETQYF.